These T cell receptor beta chains were read from a single sample in a study of cytomegalovirus exposure and HLA in healthy donors. Profiled with immunoSEQ multiplex PCR; TCRdb holds only in-frame clones, not every one. The sample lists 250,000 or so clones; 81% were seen once. The sequenced sample was PBMCs. The receptors were gathered from a woman aged 55-70 years in good health and CMV-seropositive. Both conserved end residues are part of each CDR3. Each record gives: clone size, V gene, D gene, J gene, CDR3 DNA, CDR3 protein. A D gene is named only where the DNA matches it firmly. Where a row states a size, it is once, few, many or the class of an expanded clone; other rows omit it.

NA	TRBV27	TRBD2	TRBJ2-7	TGTGCCAGCCGGACTAGCGGGACCTCGGGGGAGCAGTACTTC	CASRTSGTSGEQYF
NA	TRBV4-1	TRBD2	TRBJ2-2	TGCGCCAGCAGCCAAGGGTTAGCGGGGTTCACCGGGGAGCTGTTTTTT	CASSQGLAGFTGELFF
many	TRBV28	TRBD2	TRBJ2-7	TGTGCCAGCAGTTTATCAACTAGCGGCCCCTACGAGCAGTACTTC	CASSLSTSGPYEQYF
NA	TRBV28	NA	TRBJ1-5	TGTGCCAGCAGTTTGGGTCTCAGGGGAAAGCTACAGCCCCAGCATTTT	CASSLGLRGKLQPQHF
NA	TRBV12-5	NA	TRBJ1-5	TGTGCTAGTGGACCAGGGGCTCTGGGTCAGCCCCAGCATTTT	CASGPGALGQPQHF
NA	TRBV28	TRBD1	TRBJ1-5	TGTGCCACTCTGACAGGGAACAATCAGCCCCAGCATTTT	CATLTGNNQPQHF
NA	TRBV6-4	TRBD2	TRBJ2-7	TGTGCCAGCAGTGTTGAGCTAGCGGGAGCTCGTGAGCAGTACTTC	CASSVELAGAREQYF
NA	TRBV11-2	NA	TRBJ2-2	TGTGCCAGCAGCTTAGATCCGGGCGGGGAGCTGTTTTTT	CASSLDPGGELFF
few	TRBV11-2	TRBD2	TRBJ2-3	TGTGCCAGCAGCTTAGGTACCCGGACTAGCGGTAGCACAGATACGCAGTATTTT	CASSLGTRTSGSTDTQYF
once	TRBV7-9	TRBD1	TRBJ1-1	TGTGCCAGCAGCTCACAGGGGGCTTGGGGCACTGAAGCTTTCTTT	CASSSQGAWGTEAFF
NA	TRBV6-1	NA	TRBJ1-1	TGTGCCGCCCACGGAGGACCGCGATATGAAGCTTTCTTT	CAAHGGPRYEAFF
NA	TRBV5-4	NA	TRBJ2-6	TGTGCCAGCAGCTTGGACCCGGGAGCCCGCTCTGGGGCCAACGTCCTGACTTTC	CASSLDPGARSGANVLTF
NA	TRBV25-1	TRBD2	TRBJ2-3	TGTGCCAGCAGTGAATCTAGCGGGAGGGCCACAGATACGCAGTATTTT	CASSESSGRATDTQYF
NA	TRBV6-5	TRBD1	TRBJ2-3	TGTGCCAGCACCCGACAGGGTCATAGCACAGATACGCAGTATTTT	CASTRQGHSTDTQYF
once	TRBV19	NA	TRBJ1-5	TGTGCCAGTAGCTCCGGGGGGTCCGAGGCTCAGCCCCAGCATTTT	CASSSGGSEAQPQHF
NA	TRBV5-1	TRBD1	TRBJ2-1	TGCGCCAGCAGTACCGGGACAGGGTCATGGGAGCAGTTCTTC	CASSTGTGSWEQFF
NA	TRBV5-1	TRBD1	TRBJ1-1	TGCGCCAGCAGTCGGGACAGCAAGACCTTGAACACTGAAGCTTTCTTT	CASSRDSKTLNTEAFF
NA	TRBV28	TRBD1	TRBJ2-1	TGTGCCAGCAGTTACCCTCTGGGGACAGGGGCAGGTGAGCAGTTCTTC	CASSYPLGTGAGEQFF